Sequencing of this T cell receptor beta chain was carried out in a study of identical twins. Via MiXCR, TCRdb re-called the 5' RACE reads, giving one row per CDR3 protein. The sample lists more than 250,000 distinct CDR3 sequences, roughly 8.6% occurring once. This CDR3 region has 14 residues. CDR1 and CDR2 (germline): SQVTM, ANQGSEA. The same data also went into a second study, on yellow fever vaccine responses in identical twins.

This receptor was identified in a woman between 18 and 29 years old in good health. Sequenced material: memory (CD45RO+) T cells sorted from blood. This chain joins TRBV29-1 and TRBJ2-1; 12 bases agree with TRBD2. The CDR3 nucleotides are TGCCTTCGACTAGCGGGAGTTGGGGCCAATGAGCAGTTCTTC. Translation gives CLRLAGVGANEQFF.